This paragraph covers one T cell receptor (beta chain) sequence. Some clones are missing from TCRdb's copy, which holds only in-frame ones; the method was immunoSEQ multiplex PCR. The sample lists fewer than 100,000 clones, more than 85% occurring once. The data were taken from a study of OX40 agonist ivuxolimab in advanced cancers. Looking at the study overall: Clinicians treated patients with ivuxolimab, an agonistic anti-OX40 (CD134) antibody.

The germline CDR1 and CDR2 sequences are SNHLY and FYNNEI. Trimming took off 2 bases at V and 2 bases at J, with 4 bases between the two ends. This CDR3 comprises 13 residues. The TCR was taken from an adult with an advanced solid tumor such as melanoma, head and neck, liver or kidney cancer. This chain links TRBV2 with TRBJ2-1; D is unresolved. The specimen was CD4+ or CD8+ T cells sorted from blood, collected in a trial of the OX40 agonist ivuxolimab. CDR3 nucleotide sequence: TGTGCCAGCAGTGAACTAGCCTACAATGAGCAGTTCTTC. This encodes CASSELAYNEQFF.